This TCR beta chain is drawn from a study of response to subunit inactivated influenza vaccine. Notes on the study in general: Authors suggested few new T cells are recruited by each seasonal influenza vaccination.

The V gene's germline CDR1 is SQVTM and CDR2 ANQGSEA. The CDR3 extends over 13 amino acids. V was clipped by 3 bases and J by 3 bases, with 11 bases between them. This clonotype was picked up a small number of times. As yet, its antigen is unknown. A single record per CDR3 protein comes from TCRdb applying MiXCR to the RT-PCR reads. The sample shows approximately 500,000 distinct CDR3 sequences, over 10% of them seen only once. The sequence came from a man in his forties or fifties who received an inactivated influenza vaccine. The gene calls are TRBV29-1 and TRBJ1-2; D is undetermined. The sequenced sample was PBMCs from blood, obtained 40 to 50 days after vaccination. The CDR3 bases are TGCAGCGTTGATTCCAGGACCGACTATGGCTACACCTTC. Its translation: CSVDSRTDYGYTF.